What follows are 20 T cell receptor beta chains derived from one specimen sequenced in a study of graft-versus-host responses after intestinal transplantation (dated by TCRdb to the early 2020s). These receptors have no identified antigens. The time point tag for this specimen amounts to: cells obtained before transplantation from donor or recipient. Libraries were built with the immunoSEQ multiplex PCR assay. The immuneACCESS repertoire file appears here via TCRdb, limited to in-frame rearrangements. These files lack a portion of the clones; in checked studies, under half of the deficit traces to unresolved V genes, and the cause of the others is not known. Counted in this sample were about 120,000 clones; 95% of them appeared once. The ten biggest clones cover around 3.3% of the sample. Sequencing used unstimulated CD8+ T cells sorted from spleen or lymph node cells, obtained before intestinal transplant. Receptors originate from a human donor who received an intestinal transplant.

The V call is TRBV5-6, the J call TRBJ2-5; 9 nucleotides match TRBD2. The closer fit of TRBJ2-7 to the DNA end suggests the J call may be wrong. This CDR3 is 16 amino acids long. Germline V gene data show CDR1 as SGHDT and CDR2 as YYEEEE. The CDR3 region is CASSLYTSGPTYEQYF. CDR3 in DNA: TGTGCCAGCAGCTTGTATACTAGCGGGCCCACCTACGAGCAGTACTTC.

This clone appeared a single time. V gene TRBV6-5 combines with J gene TRBJ2-1; D call uncertain. The CDR3 totals 14 residues. The germline V gene encodes CDR1 MNHEY and CDR2 SVGAGI. V was cut by 6 bases and J by 8 bases, with 17 bases left in between. CDR3 protein: CASSPRLPLDEQFF. CDR3 in DNA: TGTGCCAGCAGCCCCCGGCTACCCTTGGATGAGCAGTTCTTC.

V gene TRBV28 combines with J gene TRBJ2-7, with D unresolved. From germline, CDR1 is MDHEN and CDR2 SYDVKM. V dropped 6 bases and J dropped 2 bases, with 11 bases sitting between them. The CDR3 covers 13 residues. The DNA of the CDR3 is TGTGCCAGCAGGCCTCAAGGAACCTACGAGCAGTACTTC. Protein sequence: CASRPQGTYEQYF.

The chain is built from TRBV28 and TRBJ1-5, with a possible D match to TRBD1 (6 bases). The V gene's germline CDR1 is MDHEN and CDR2 SYDVKM. The CDR3 contains 15 residues. V was shortened by 2 bases and J by 4 bases, with 12 bases between the two germline ends. CDR3 sequence (DNA): TGTGCCAGCAGTTTACTGGACAGCATAAATCAGCCCCAGCATTTT. It specifies CASSLLDSINQPQHF.

The chain carries TRBV7-9 and TRBJ1-1; no firm D call. The ends were cut back, 6 bases at V and 0 bases at J, with 11 bases in the middle. The germline CDR1 and CDR2 sequences are SEHNR and FQNEAQ (reference sequence). There are 14 residues in the CDR3. The CDR3 is CASRFTRLNTEAFF. The CDR3 DNA is TGTGCCAGCAGGTTCACCCGACTGAACACTGAAGCTTTCTTT.

This chain uses TRBV7-9 with TRBJ2-7; D perhaps matches TRBD2 (5 bases). The CDR3 is 12 residues long. Germline values: CDR1 SEHNR, CDR2 FQNEAQ (reference sequence). Trimming shortened V by 5 bases and J by 4 bases, and 9 bases separated the two germline ends. CDR3 amino acids: CASSPGSYEQYF. In DNA, the CDR3 is TGTGCCAGCAGCCCGGGGAGTTACGAGCAGTACTTC. Full variable domain (remainder filled in from reference TRBV7-9 and TRBJ2-7): DTGVSQNPRHKITKRGQNVTFRCDPISEHNRLYWYRQTLGQGPEFLTYFQNEAQLEKSRLLSDRFSAERPKGSFSTLEIQRTEQGDSAMYLCASSPGSYEQYFGPGTRLTVT.

This chain links TRBV2 with TRBJ1-5; possibly TRBD1 for D (5 bases). Germline V gene data show CDR1 as SNHLY and CDR2 as FYNNEI. The germline V and J ends were trimmed by 6 bases and 5 bases, with 23 bases remaining between them. The CDR3 extends over 17 amino acids. In DNA, the CDR3 is TGTGCCAGCAGGTGGGGGGAGCTGGGTATTACATATCAGCCCCAGCATTTT. Its translation is CASRWGELGITYQPQHF.

The chain recombines TRBV29-1 with TRBJ2-1; the match to TRBD1 covers 9 bases. The germline V gene has CDR1 SQVTM and CDR2 ANQGSEA. This CDR3 is 13 amino acids long. V lost 4 bases and J lost 8; bases outside the gene matches: 6. CDR3 residues: CSVGRDRVDEQFF. The CDR3 DNA follows: TGCAGCGTTGGCCGGGACAGGGTTGATGAGCAGTTCTTC.

J is TRBJ2-7 and V is TRBV4-2, with a tentative D call TRBD1 (6 bases). The length of the CDR3 is 14 residues. V shed 3 bases and J shed 1 base, with 10 bases lying between them. Per the germline V gene, CDR1 is LGHNA and CDR2 is YNFKEQ. CDR3 coding DNA: TGTGCCAGCAGCCAGAGCAGGGGATCCTACGAGCAGTACTTC. Protein: CASSQSRGSYEQYF.

The chain carries TRBV9 and TRBJ1-3, with D tentatively TRBD1 (6 bases). The germline CDR1 and CDR2 sequences are SGDLS and YYNGEE. The CDR3 consists of 16 residues. V was trimmed by 4 bases and J by 0 bases, leaving 14 bases between them. The CDR3 nucleotides are TGTGCCAGCAGCTATTACAGGGATTCCTCTGGAAACACCATATATTTT. Its translation is CASSYYRDSSGNTIYF.

This chain uses TRBV4-3 with TRBJ2-1, with a weak D call TRBD2 (6 bases). Germline loops: CDR1 LGHNA, CDR2 YSLEER. The CDR3 length is 15 residues. V was cut by 0 bases and J by 5 bases, with 11 bases left in between. The CDR3 sequence is CASSQEAERDNEQFF. CDR3 DNA: TGCGCCAGCAGCCAAGAGGCTGAGCGGGACAATGAGCAGTTCTTC.

The CDR3 region has the DNA TGTGCCAGCAGCCAGGGAGGGTCTCTAAACGAGCAGTACTTC. This sequence encodes CASSQGGSLNEQYF. The V gene is TRBV11-2, the J gene TRBJ2-7, with 7 bases matching TRBD2. CDR1 is SGHAT and CDR2 is FQNNGV in the germline V gene. The V segment lost 5 bases and the J segment 5 bases; nucleotides outside the gene matches: 9. This CDR3 is built from 14 residues.

The rearrangement links TRBV2 to TRBJ1-5; D possibly corresponds to TRBD1 (5 bases). The CDR3 consists of 16 residues. The germline V and J ends were trimmed by 5 bases and 0 bases, with 14 bases remaining between them. The germline V gene encodes CDR1 SNHLY and CDR2 FYNNEI. CDR3 region: CASSTDSDYSNQPQHF. DNA of the CDR3: TGTGCCAGCAGTACTGACAGTGACTATAGCAATCAGCCCCAGCATTTT.

Turning to this clone: Other DNA sequences in the same sample also yield this CDR3. The rearrangement uses TRBV28 and TRBJ1-6, with a possible D match to TRBD1 (5 bases). This CDR3 comprises 14 residues. Germline V gene lookup returns CDR1 MDHEN and CDR2 SYDVKM. V dropped 1 base and J dropped 10 bases, with 11 bases sitting between them. The DNA of the CDR3 is TGTGCCAGCAGTTTATCGGGGCTCGGGTCACCCCTCCACTTT. It codes for CASSLSGLGSPLHF.

The V call is TRBV7-3, the J call TRBJ2-7, with TRBD2 identical over 8 bases. The ends lost 2 bases at V and 5 bases at J; junction bases unmatched: 8. CDR1 is SGHTA, CDR2 FQGTGA, per germline. This CDR3 has 15 amino acids. The CDR3 coding sequence is TGTGCCAGCAGCTTACGGGGGGGGAGGGGGGACGAGCAGTACTTC. This sequence encodes CASSLRGGRGDEQYF.

A single count supports this clone. This chain connects TRBV19 to TRBJ2-3, with D perhaps being TRBD1 or TRBD2 (6 bases each). The ends were cut back, 10 bases at V and 7 bases at J, with 12 bases in the middle. CDR3 length equals 11 residues. CDR1 and CDR2 from the germline V gene are LNHDA and SQIVND (reference sequence). This chain's CDR3 is CATGGLYTQYF. The CDR3 DNA is TGTGCCACTGGGGGGCTCTATACGCAGTATTTT.

The rearrangement joins TRBV7-3 to TRBJ2-2; D may match TRBD1 or TRBD2 (6 bases each). CDR1 is SGHTA and CDR2 is FQGTGA in the germline V gene. The length of the CDR3 is 16 residues. With 6 bases removed from V and 5 bases from J, the gap between germline ends came to 19 bases. CDR3: CASSPVSRGQTGELFF. In DNA form, the CDR3 reads TGTGCCAGCAGTCCCGTGTCTCGGGGGCAGACCGGGGAGCTGTTTTTT.

Concerning this clone: Other DNA sequences in the same sample also yield this CDR3. This chain links TRBV4-1 with TRBJ1-1; TRBD1 aligns across 7 bases. V lost 2 bases and J lost 5; bases outside the gene matches: 2. The CDR3 consists of 13 residues. The germline CDR1 and CDR2 sequences are MGHRA and YSYEKL. The CDR3 DNA sequence: TGCGCCAGCAGCCAACAACAGGGGACTGAAGCTTTCTTT. Amino acid sequence: CASSQQQGTEAFF.

The chain recombines TRBV27 with TRBJ2-7; 9 bases map to TRBD1. Germline V gives CDR1 MNHEY, CDR2 SMNVEV (reference sequence). The CDR3 loop spans 14 amino acids. V shed 5 bases, J shed 2 bases, and the junction held 4 bases outside the gene matches. The CDR3 loop is CASSPWTGAYEQYF. Written as DNA, the CDR3 is TGTGCCAGCAGTCCCTGGACAGGGGCCTACGAGCAGTACTTC.

V gene TRBV7-2 combines with J gene TRBJ2-2; D is uncertain. V dropped 5 bases and J dropped 3 bases, with 13 bases sitting between them. This CDR3 is 15 amino acids long. CDR1 and CDR2 from the germline V gene are SGHTA and FQGNSA. The CDR3, as DNA: TGTGCCAGCAGCCTAGTGCGGTACTACACCGGGGAGCTGTTTTTT. This sequence encodes CASSLVRYYTGELFF.